This T cell receptor (beta chain) was captured in a study of shared clonotypes between healthy human individuals. In the study overall: There were three CD4 naive, three CD4 memory, two CD8 naive and one CD8 memory plates per donor. General study points: A few donors shared approximately 5% of their naive CD4 clonotypes.

Concerning this clone itself: Its target is unknown.

Data came from immunoSEQ multiplex PCR; TCRdb stores just in-frame clones and leaves some out. The table shows 2,500,000 or so clones, with just over 90% occurring only once. Looked up from germline, CDR1 is MNHNS and CDR2 is SASEGT. V dropped 1 base and J dropped 0 bases, with 7 bases sitting between them. This CDR3 region has 15 residues. This clonotype was sampled from a man between 18 and 29 years old in good health. Sequenced: naive CD4+ T cells sorted from blood. The subset: CD45RA+ positively selected. The V gene is TRBV6-1, the J gene TRBJ1-3; no clear D gene. CDR3 amino acids: CASSEGRTSGNTIYF. DNA for the CDR3: TGTGCCAGCAGTGAAGGTCGGACCTCTGGAAACACCATATATTTT.